The rows below give T cell receptor beta chains drawn from one sample of a study of cytomegalovirus exposure and HLA in healthy donors. This table comes from immunoSEQ multiplex PCR, and its TCRdb copy is limited to in-frame clones, with some not included. The sample consists of under 200,000 clones, roughly 73% of them appearing once. Sequenced material: PBMCs. Every receptor here comes from a woman in her twenties or thirties in good health and CMV-seronegative. The CDR3 runs from the conserved cysteine through the conserved F or W. The D gene is left open where the match is weak. Only part of the rows carry a size: once, few, many, or a class if the clone is expanded.

once	TRBV2	-	TRBJ1-3	TGTGCCAGCGTTAGTCAGGGCTCCTCTGGAAACACCATATATTTT	CASVSQGSSGNTIYF
once	TRBV6-1	TRBD1	TRBJ2-7	TGTGCCAGCAGAACGGGACAGGGTAACGAGCAGTACTTC	CASRTGQGNEQYF
-	TRBV29-1	-	TRBJ2-7	TGCAGCGTGCTACTCGGGGGATCTAGGTACGAGCAGTACTTC	CSVLLGGSRYEQYF
-	TRBV11-2	-	TRBJ1-4	TGTGCCAGCAGCTTAGAATGGGGGGTTGAAAAACTGTTTTTT	CASSLEWGVEKLFF
-	TRBV5-4	-	TRBJ2-5	TGTGCCAGCAGCTTGCGTAGTGGGGGGGAGACCCAGTACTTC	CASSLRSGGETQYF
-	TRBV5-1	-	TRBJ2-2	TGCGCCAGCAGCTCGGTCCCGACCGGGGAGCTGTTTTTT	CASSSVPTGELFF
-	TRBV9	TRBD1	TRBJ2-5	TGTGCCAGCAGCGCCCCGACAGGGTCGGAGACCCAGTACTTC	CASSAPTGSETQYF
-	TRBV7-9	TRBD1	TRBJ1-2	TGTGCCAGCAGCTTAGGTGCGACAGGGAATGGCTACACCTTC	CASSLGATGNGYTF
-	TRBV5-1	-	TRBJ2-7	TGCGCCAGCAGCTTGTCAGGGTTGGGGGGCTACGAGCAGTACTTC	CASSLSGLGGYEQYF
-	TRBV12-5	-	TRBJ2-2	TGTGCTAGTGGTTGGATTCAGGGGTTGAACACCGGGGAGCTGTTTTTT	CASGWIQGLNTGELFF
-	TRBV27	-	TRBJ2-7	TGTGCCAGCAGTTGGTATCAGGGGAGCGAGCAGTACTTC	CASSWYQGSEQYF
once	TRBV15	-	TRBJ2-6	TGTGCCACCAGCAGAGGAGGGCTGGTGACCTCTGGGGCCAACGTCCTGACTTTC	CATSRGGLVTSGANVLTF
-	TRBV7-9	TRBD1	TRBJ1-1	TGTGCCAGCAGATCTCAGGGGGCCATGAACACTGAAGCTTTCTTT	CASRSQGAMNTEAFF
few	TRBV23-1	-	TRBJ1-1	TGCGCCAGCAGTCAATCGAGGTTAGCGGCCACTGAAGCTTTCTTT	CASSQSRLAATEAFF
-	TRBV7-2	TRBD1	TRBJ1-3	TGTGCCAGCAGCCATAGGACAGGGGCGCGGTACACCATATATTTT	CASSHRTGARYTIYF
-	TRBV4-2	-	TRBJ2-3	TGTGCCAGCAGCCAAGATCGAGTTCCAGATACGCAGTATTTT	CASSQDRVPDTQYF
-	TRBV7-3	-	TRBJ1-2	TGTGCCAGCAGCTTAGGGGGAGGTGGCGGCTACACCTTC	CASSLGGGGGYTF
-	TRBV7-6	TRBD1	TRBJ1-1	TGTGCCAGCAGCTTATGGGTGACAGGGATCTCGAACACTGAAGCTTTCTTT	CASSLWVTGISNTEAFF
-	TRBV29-1	TRBD1	TRBJ1-1	TGCAGCGTTTACAGGGGCGGAGTGAACACTGAAGCTTTCTTT	CSVYRGGVNTEAFF
few	TRBV11-2	-	TRBJ2-1	TGTGCCAGCAGCTTAAGAGGGATCCATTACAATGAGCAGTTCTTC	CASSLRGIHYNEQFF
-	TRBV5-1	TRBD1	TRBJ1-5	TGCGCCAGCAGCCCGGGACAGGGACAGCCCCAGCATTTT	CASSPGQGQPQHF
-	TRBV5-6	-	TRBJ1-5	TGTGCCAGCAGCTTGGGACAGCCCGGGGGGCCCCAGCATTTT	CASSLGQPGGPQHF
-	TRBV9	-	TRBJ2-7	TGTGCCAGCAGCGTAGGGCCAGACAGCTCCTACGAGCAGTACTTC	CASSVGPDSSYEQYF
-	TRBV19	-	TRBJ2-7	TGTGCCAGTAGTCTTGGGGGCATCGACGAGCAGTACTTC	CASSLGGIDEQYF
few	TRBV30	TRBD2	TRBJ2-7	TGTGCCTGGAGCTTGCTAGCGGGAGGAGAGCAGTACTTC	CAWSLLAGGEQYF
-	TRBV5-6	TRBD1	TRBJ2-7	TGTGCCAGCAGCTTGGTCAGACAGGGGATCTACGAGCAGTACTTC	CASSLVRQGIYEQYF
-	TRBV6-5	TRBD1	TRBJ2-7	TGTGCCAGCAGGCGGACAGGATCCCCCCAGTACTTC	CASRRTGSPQYF
-	TRBV4-3	TRBD2	TRBJ2-7	TGCGCCAGCAGCCACGATAGGACTAGGAGGCCACAGTACTTC	CASSHDRTRRPQYF
few	TRBV2	TRBD1	TRBJ1-2	TGTGCCAGCAGCGAGGGACAGGGATATGGCTACACCTTC	CASSEGQGYGYTF
-	TRBV7-8	TRBD1	TRBJ2-7	TGTGCCAGCAGCGTTAACCCGGGACAGGAATTTAGGCACGAGCAGTACTTC	CASSVNPGQEFRHEQYF
few	TRBV7-9	-	TRBJ2-2	TGTGCCAGCAGCTCGACAGAGAATCTTAACACCGGGGAGCTGTTTTTT	CASSSTENLNTGELFF
once	TRBV2	-	TRBJ1-5	TGTGCCAGCAGTGAAACCGCCAGGGTGAGCAATCAGCCCCAGCATTTT	CASSETARVSNQPQHF
few	TRBV7-3	TRBD1	TRBJ2-1	TGTGCCAGCAGCTTATTCGGCAGGGGGCTAAATGAGCAGTTCTTC	CASSLFGRGLNEQFF
-	TRBV2	-	TRBJ2-3	TGTGCCAGTCAGTTGGCGGGGTATACGCAGTATTTT	CASQLAGYTQYF
-	TRBV5-6	-	TRBJ2-5	TGTGCCAGCATCACATCCGTGGCGGGAGAGACCCAGTACTTC	CASITSVAGETQYF
few	TRBV6-1	TRBD2	TRBJ2-7	TGTGCCAGCAGAGGGACTAGCGGGTTCTCCTACGAGCAGTACTTC	CASRGTSGFSYEQYF
-	TRBV6-5	-	TRBJ1-1	TGTGCCAGCAGTTACGCAGGGCTAATGAACACTGAAGCTTTCTTT	CASSYAGLMNTEAFF
-	TRBV7-9	-	TRBJ2-5	TGTGCCAGCAGCTTATCCAGGGTAGGGAGGGAGACCCAGTACTTC	CASSLSRVGRETQYF
many	TRBV6-4	-	TRBJ1-1	TGTGCCAGCAGAGCAGGACAGTCGAACACTGAAGCTTTCTTT	CASRAGQSNTEAFF
-	TRBV7-6	TRBD1	TRBJ1-1	TGTGCCAGCAGCCAAGGCGGTTGGCAGGGGGCTGAAGCTTTCTTT	CASSQGGWQGAEAFF
few	TRBV4-3	-	TRBJ1-3	TGCGCCAGCAGCCAGGAGAGGACAGCAAGAGTCACCATATATTTT	CASSQERTARVTIYF
-	TRBV27	TRBD1	TRBJ1-5	TGTGCCAGCAGTCGACAGGGTGGGGCGGGGCCCCAGCATTTT	CASSRQGGAGPQHF
-	TRBV7-9	-	TRBJ2-7	TGTGCCAGCAGCGACTCTAAGGTCTACGAGCAGTACTTC	CASSDSKVYEQYF
-	TRBV2	TRBD2	TRBJ2-2	TGTGCCAGCAGTGAAAGGCTAGCGGGTCGGGGGGGGACCGGGGAGCTGTTTTTT	CASSERLAGRGGTGELFF
-	TRBV6-4	-	TRBJ1-2	TGTGCCAGCAGTGACGCTTCTGAGGCTCACTATGGCTACACCTTC	CASSDASEAHYGYTF
-	TRBV13	TRBD2	TRBJ2-3	TGTGCCAGCAGCCCGGGACTAGCGGCAGATACGCAGTATTTT	CASSPGLAADTQYF
few	TRBV6-1	-	TRBJ1-1	TGTGCCAGCAGCGAAAACGGGGTCACTGAAGCTTTCTTT	CASSENGVTEAFF
-	TRBV4-1	-	TRBJ1-5	TGCGCCAGCAGCCAAGATAACCGGGAACAGCCCCAGCATTTT	CASSQDNREQPQHF
-	TRBV27	-	TRBJ1-2	TGTGCCAGCACCCGGGGAGGTAGCTATGGCTACACCTTC	CASTRGGSYGYTF
-	TRBV7-2	TRBD2	TRBJ2-2	TGTGCCAGCACTCTGGGGGGGTGGAGCGGGGAGCTGTTTTTT	CASTLGGWSGELFF